The 10 T cell receptor beta chains in this list originate from one sample, sequenced in a study of cytomegalovirus exposure and HLA in healthy donors. In the PCR, 60 Vbeta and 13 Jbeta primers were used. The assay was immunoSEQ multiplex PCR, and TCRdb's table has in-frame clones only and misses some. The repertoire holds 90,000 to 110,000 clones, around three quarters seen once, with roughly 8% in the top ten. The material sequenced was PBMCs. The receptors originated from a woman in her forties or fifties in good health and CMV-seropositive.

This chain connects TRBV6-5 to TRBJ2-3; D may be TRBD1 (6 bases). With 3 bases removed from V and 7 bases from J, the gap between germline ends came to 11 bases. CDR3 length: 13 residues. The V gene's germline CDR1 is MNHEY and CDR2 SVGAGI. CDR3 nucleotides: TGTGCCAGCAGTTATTCGACAGGCAATACGCAGTATTTT. This encodes CASSYSTGNTQYF.

V gene TRBV7-2 combines with J gene TRBJ2-7, with TRBD2 as a possible D gene (5 bases). The length of the CDR3 is 13 residues. Germline CDR1 SGHTA, CDR2 FQGNSA. V lost 0 bases to trimming and J lost 9 bases, with 12 bases between them. The CDR3 sequence: CASSLAREGGQYF. The CDR3 DNA is TGTGCCAGCAGCTTAGCGCGTGAGGGTGGGCAGTACTTC. The full variable domain, with the rest looked up from reference TRBV7-2 and TRBJ2-7, is GAGVSQSPSNKVTEKGKDVELRCDPISGHTALYWYRQSLGQGLEFLIYFQGNSAPDKSGLPSDRFSAERTGGSVSTLTIQRTQQEDSAVYLCASSLAREGGQYFGPGTRLTVT.

The chain has TRBV7-9 and TRBJ2-7, with D tentatively TRBD1 (6 bases). The CDR3 is 14 amino acids. V was clipped by 6 bases and J by 2 bases, with 14 bases between them. Germline V CDR1 and CDR2: SEHNR, FQNEAQ (reference sequence). The CDR3 DNA reads TGTGCCAGCAGTTCAGGGGAAGGGACCTACGAGCAGTACTTC. Amino acid sequence: CASSSGEGTYEQYF.

The J gene is TRBJ1-5, the V gene TRBV7-3; 9 bases fit TRBD1. Looked up from germline, CDR1 is SGHTA and CDR2 is FQGTGA. Trimming removed 5 bases from V and 6 bases from J; junction bases left unmatched: 5. The CDR3 consists of 14 residues. In DNA form, the CDR3 reads TGTGCCAGCAGCCCGGGACAGGGTCGTCAGCCCCAGCATTTT. This translates into CASSPGQGRQPQHF.

The rearrangement joins TRBV27 to TRBJ1-1; possibly TRBD1 for D (5 bases). CDR3 length equals 14 residues. The V gene's germline CDR1 is MNHEY and CDR2 SMNVEV (reference sequence). Trimming stripped 2 bases from V and 0 bases from J, with 7 bases between. CDR3 protein: CASSLDRLNTEAFF. In nucleotides, the CDR3 is TGTGCCAGCAGTTTAGACAGACTGAACACTGAAGCTTTCTTT.

The chain carries TRBV5-1 and TRBJ2-7; 8 bases are a match to TRBD2. V was clipped by 4 bases and J by 5 bases; unmatched bases: 8. CDR3 length: 14 residues. Germline CDR1 and CDR2: SGHRS and YFSETQ. CDR3 in amino acids: CASSTGTRIDEQYF. For the CDR3, the DNA is TGCGCCAGCAGCACAGGGACTAGAATTGACGAGCAGTACTTC.

This clone was observed a single time. Other DNA sequences of this sample code for an identical CDR3. The chain joins TRBV11-3 to TRBJ2-1, with D perhaps TRBD2 (6 bases). The germline V gene has CDR1 SGHNT and CDR2 YENEEA. This CDR3 has 15 residues. Trimming pared 3 bases from V and 6 bases from J, leaving 15 bases between. In DNA, the CDR3 is TGTGCCAGCAGCTTGACGGGAGTAAGCCCCAATGAGCAGTTCTTC. Encoded protein: CASSLTGVSPNEQFF.

In its sample, this clone was seen once. This chain uses TRBV15 with TRBJ2-7; 11 bases line up with TRBD1. The CDR3 spans 14 residues. Germline V gene lookup returns CDR1 LNHNV and CDR2 YYDKDF (reference sequence). V shed 1 base, J shed 6 bases, and the junction held 2 bases outside the gene matches. The CDR3 DNA reads as TGTGCCACCAGCAGAGTGGGACAGGGGGGCGAGCAGTACTTC. As protein: CATSRVGQGGEQYF.

This rearrangement joins TRBV11-3 to TRBJ2-1; TRBD2 matches at 7 bases. This CDR3 has 13 residues. Per germline, CDR1 SGHNT and CDR2 YENEEA. V lost 5 bases, J lost 9 bases, and 7 bases stayed unmatched. The CDR3 DNA is TGTGCCAGCAGCCCGGGACTATCCCCTGAGCAGTTCTTC. It translates to CASSPGLSPEQFF.

The rearrangement uses TRBV5-1 and TRBJ2-2; 7 bases align to TRBD1. V shed 4 bases and J 6 bases; nucleotides not matched to a gene: 12. CDR1 and CDR2 from the germline V gene are SGHRS and YFSETQ. This CDR3 is 16 amino acids long. The CDR3, as DNA: TGCGCCAGCAGCGACCCCCGACAGGGAATCTCCGGGGAGCTGTTTTTT. Amino acid sequence: CASSDPRQGISGELFF.